The 21 T cell receptor beta chains below all came from one sample that was sequenced in a study of control samples from healthy donors and cancer patients. Sequencing was performed with immunoSEQ multiplex PCR; in TCRdb, only in-frame clones are kept and a portion is missing. Of approximately 160,000 clones listed, about 94% are singletons. Sequencing used blood. The receptors stem from a woman aged 60-75 years in good health.

The rearrangement uses TRBV5-6 and TRBJ2-4; D is unclear. From germline, CDR1 is SGHDT and CDR2 YYEEEE. The CDR3 runs to 14 residues. Trimming took off 2 bases at V and 1 base at J, with 7 bases between the two ends. The CDR3 spells CASSLIGAKNIQYF. The DNA for the CDR3 is TGTGCCAGCAGCTTAATTGGGGCCAAAAACATTCAGTACTTC.

The chain links TRBV3-1 (or the pseudogene TRBV3-2) to TRBJ1-5, with D possibly TRBD1 on 5 matching bases. The germline gives CDR1 LGHDT, CDR2 YNNKEL (reference sequence). Deletions cut 2 bases from V and 7 bases from J, with 15 bases between. The CDR3 totals 15 residues. The CDR3 is CASSQSLQGTQPQHF. DNA for the CDR3: TGTGCCAGCAGCCAAAGCCTTCAGGGAACACAGCCCCAGCATTTT.

V gene TRBV6-5 combines with J gene TRBJ1-5, with 10 positions matching TRBD1. The germline V gene has CDR1 MNHEY and CDR2 SVGAGI. After removal of 6 bases from V and 5 bases from J, the junction contained 7 bases not matched to a gene. The CDR3 spans 15 residues. CDR3 protein: CASRSDRGSYQPQHF. The CDR3, as DNA: TGTGCCAGCAGATCGGACAGGGGGTCTTATCAGCCCCAGCATTTT.

This chain links TRBV9 with TRBJ2-7; 7 bases are a match to TRBD2. The junction had 11 bases not matched to a gene; V was cut back by 2 bases and J by 3 bases. The CDR3 sequence is 16 residues long. Germline assignment: CDR1 SGDLS and CDR2 YYNGEE. The CDR3 DNA is TGTGCCAGCAGCGTCCAATCTACGGGAGGCAACTACGAGCAGTACTTC. Translating gives CASSVQSTGGNYEQYF.

This clone was observed a single time. The rearrangement links TRBV15 to TRBJ1-3; D call uncertain. Trimming shortened V by 0 bases and J by 0 bases, and 6 bases separated the two germline ends. This CDR3 has 15 residues. The germline V gene encodes CDR1 LNHNV and CDR2 YYDKDF (reference sequence). The CDR3 DNA reads as TGTGCCACCAGCAGAGATATAGACTCTGGAAACACCATATATTTT. It specifies CATSRDIDSGNTIYF.

The gene calls are TRBV7-9 and TRBJ1-6; TRBD1 is a possible D gene (5 bases). This CDR3 region has 15 residues. V lost 0 bases, J lost 8 bases, and 11 bases lay in between. In germline, CDR1 is SEHNR, CDR2 FQNEAQ (reference sequence). The DNA of the CDR3 is TGTGCCAGCAGCTTAGCCGGACACCTGGATTCACCCCTCCACTTT. Residues: CASSLAGHLDSPLHF.

The chain links TRBV7-3 to TRBJ2-3; tentatively, D is TRBD2 (6 bases). This CDR3 comprises 16 residues. The germline V gene encodes CDR1 SGHTA and CDR2 FQGTGA. Trimming removed 5 bases at V and 5 bases at J, with 20 bases between. The CDR3, as DNA: TGTGCCAGCAGCGCCTCCGGGACTCGCGCTATAGATACGCAGTATTTT. Translated: CASSASGTRAIDTQYF.

The V gene is TRBV2, the J gene TRBJ2-1, with 14 bases aligning to TRBD2. The CDR3 contains 18 residues. From germline, CDR1 is SNHLY and CDR2 FYNNEI. Germline trimming cut 5 bases from V and 3 bases from J; bases unmatched to any gene: 9. CDR3 residues: CASSRLAGGLTLYNEQFF. CDR3 DNA: TGTGCCAGCAGTCGACTAGCGGGGGGGCTTACCCTCTACAATGAGCAGTTCTTC.

V usage is TRBV11-2 and J usage is TRBJ2-3; weak D call: TRBD2 (5 bases). V lost 1 base and J lost 0, with 14 bases in between. Per the germline V gene, CDR1 is SGHAT and CDR2 is FQNNGV. The CDR3 consists of 17 residues. In DNA, the CDR3 is TGTGCCAGCAGCTTAGGGAGGACGGTTCCCAGCACAGATACGCAGTATTTT. This gives the protein CASSLGRTVPSTDTQYF.

The gene calls are TRBV6-6 and TRBJ1-4, with 7 bases matching TRBD1. The CDR3 runs 16 residues. CDR1 is MNHNY, CDR2 SVGAGI, per germline (reference sequence). V trimming: 4 bases; J trimming: 6 bases; junction bases outside the gene matches: 11. CDR3 coding DNA: TGTGCCAGCAGTTCTTACGCTACAGGGGTAGATGAAAAACTGTTTTTT. Its protein product is CASSSYATGVDEKLFF.

This chain links TRBV28 with TRBJ2-3, with D possibly TRBD1 on 5 matching bases. Deletions cut 3 bases from V and 5 bases from J, with 12 bases between. Germline V lookup: CDR1 MDHEN, CDR2 SYDVKM. This CDR3 contains 14 residues. The CDR3: CASSLGQGGDTQYF. The CDR3, as DNA: TGTGCCAGCAGTTTGGGGCAGGGTGGAGATACGCAGTATTTT. Complete variable domain (other parts from reference TRBV28 and TRBJ2-3): DVKVTQSSRYLVKRTGEKVFLECVQDMDHENMFWYRQDPGLGLRLIYFSYDVKMKEKGDIPEGYSVSREKKERFSLILESASTNQTSMYLCASSLGQGGDTQYFGPGTRLTVL.

This sequence joins TRBV11-2 and TRBJ2-2, with D possibly being TRBD1 or TRBD2 (6 bases each). This CDR3 contains 14 residues. V gave up 8 bases and J gave up 1 base, with 11 bases separating them. The germline V gene encodes CDR1 SGHAT and CDR2 FQNNGV. The CDR3: CASFKGGNTGELFF. The CDR3 DNA sequence: TGTGCCAGCTTTAAGGGGGGGAACACCGGGGAGCTGTTTTTT.

V and J are TRBV5-4 and TRBJ2-1, with D possibly TRBD2 on 5 matching bases. The germline V gene has CDR1 SGHNT and CDR2 YYREEE (reference sequence). The CDR3 has 12 amino acids. Trimming stripped 4 bases from V and 9 bases from J, with 11 bases between. For the CDR3, the DNA is TGTGCCAGCAGCCGGGAAGGTAGTGAGCAGTTCTTC. Its translation: CASSREGSEQFF.

The chain combines TRBV7-2 with TRBJ1-1, with 8 nucleotides matching TRBD1. This CDR3 is built from 16 residues. Germline CDR1 reads SGHTA; CDR2 reads FQGNSA. Losses at the gene ends were 5 bases for V and 3 bases for J; bases not matched to a gene: 11. Here the CDR3 DNA reads TGTGCCAGCAGCCCGATCAGGGGGCGTAGGGACACTGAAGCTTTCTTT. This translates into CASSPIRGRRDTEAFF.

This chain links TRBV7-9 with TRBJ1-1; D gene ambiguous. Trimming left V 5 bases short and J 2 bases short, with 12 bases between. CDR1 and CDR2 (germline): SEHNR, FQNEAQ (reference sequence). There are 14 residues in the CDR3. The CDR3 protein is CASSHGIDNTEAFF. Here the CDR3 DNA reads TGTGCCAGCAGCCATGGGATAGATAACACTGAAGCTTTCTTT.

This clone was detected only once. The chain uses TRBV27 and TRBJ1-1, with D perhaps matching TRBD1 (6 bases). V gave up 4 bases and J gave up 2 bases, with 14 bases separating them. The CDR3 is 15 amino acids. Germline CDR1 is MNHEY and CDR2 is SMNVEV (reference sequence). The CDR3 here is CASSSPFGGNTEAFF. In nucleotides, the CDR3 is TGTGCCAGCAGTTCACCGTTTGGGGGCAACACTGAAGCTTTCTTT.

This sequence joins TRBV19 and TRBJ2-2; 8 nucleotides match TRBD1. CDR1 is LNHDA and CDR2 is SQIVND in the germline V gene (reference sequence). The CDR3 has 14 residues. The trim removed 8 bases at V and 0 bases at J, leaving 2 bases unmatched. CDR3 DNA: TGTGCCAGTGGGACAGGCACGAACACCGGGGAGCTGTTTTTT. Translating gives CASGTGTNTGELFF.

The chain recombines TRBV29-1 with TRBJ1-2, with D perhaps TRBD1 (5 bases). In germline, CDR1 is SQVTM, CDR2 ANQGSEA. The CDR3 has 13 amino acids. V gave up 6 bases and J gave up 4 bases, with 15 bases separating them. Written as DNA, the CDR3 is TGCAGCGTACCAGGGCCTACCTTCTATGGCTACACCTTC. Protein: CSVPGPTFYGYTF.

The J gene is TRBJ1-2, the V gene TRBV6-5; TRBD1 matches at 9 bases. Per germline, CDR1 MNHEY and CDR2 SVGAGI. There are 15 residues in the CDR3. Trimming at V came to 6 bases and at J to 4 bases, leaving 9 bases not matched to a gene. The CDR3 bases are TGTGCCAGCAGCGTAACAGGGGGCCAGGGCTATGGCTACACCTTC. The encoded protein is CASSVTGGQGYGYTF.

The CDR3 spells CASSEWGQTGLSSYNEQFF. As DNA, the CDR3 is TGTGCCAGCAGTGAATGGGGCCAGACAGGGCTTAGCTCCTACAATGAGCAGTTCTTC. The chain uses TRBV2 and TRBJ2-1; 7 nucleotides match TRBD1. Unmatched junction bases numbered 13, after V lost 2 bases and J lost 0 bases. CDR3 size: 19 residues. Germline V gives CDR1 SNHLY, CDR2 FYNNEI. The full variable domain, in which reference TRBV2 and TRBJ2-1 provide the parts outside the CDR3, is EPEVTQTPSHQVTQMGQEVILRCVPISNHLYFYWYRQILGQKVEFLVSFYNNEISEKSEIFDDQFSVERPDGSNFTLKIRSTKLEDSAMYFCASSEWGQTGLSSYNEQFFGPGTRLTVL.

The chain has TRBV6-2 or TRBV6-3 and TRBJ1-2; 7 bases are shared with TRBD1. The CDR3 loop spans 16 amino acids. V gave up 6 bases and J gave up 5 bases; unmatched junction bases: 15. Germline V gene lookup returns CDR1 MNHEY and CDR2 SVGEGT. The CDR3 loop is CASSVDRAPDNYGYTF. The CDR3 DNA is TGTGCCAGCAGCGTTGACAGGGCTCCCGACAATTATGGCTACACCTTC.